This is a list of T cell receptor beta chains from one sample in a study of blood T cells in healthy people across ages. TCRdb reprocessed the 5' RACE reads with MiXCR, giving one entry per CDR3 protein. The repertoire holds approximately 2,000,000 distinct CDR3 sequences, with 30% to 40% as singletons. The specimen sequenced was blood. The source is a human donor in good health. CDR3s include the opening cysteine and the closing phenylalanine or tryptophan. D genes are given only for firm matches. Some rows mark clone size as missing; the rest say once, few, many or name a class of expanded clone.

V: TRBV9; D: TRBD1; length: 14; J: TRBJ1-4; size: .; CDR3: CASSVGQGHEKLFF; DNA: TGTGCCAGCAGCGTCGGACAGGGGCATGAAAAACTGTTTTTT
V: TRBV6-5; D: .; length: 13; J: TRBJ1-5; size: .; CDR3: CASSYSGHQPQHF; DNA: TGTGCCAGCAGTTACTCGGGGCATCAGCCCCAGCATTTT
V: TRBV7-6; D: TRBD2; length: 17; J: TRBJ2-3; size: once; CDR3: CASSWTTMRGDRDTQYF; DNA: TGTGCCAGCAGCTGGACGACTATGCGGGGGGACCGAGATACGCAGTATTTT
V: TRBV9; D: TRBD1; length: 15; J: TRBJ2-7; size: .; CDR3: CASRSLTGGRGEQYF; DNA: TGTGCCAGCAGATCATTAACAGGGGGACGGGGCGAGCAGTACTTC
V: TRBV28; D: TRBD2; length: 19; J: TRBJ2-1; size: .; CDR3: CASSRIGGRATLAGSEQFF; DNA: TGTGCCAGCAGTCGGATCGGGGGGAGGGCAACTCTAGCGGGAAGTGAGCAGTTCTTC
V: TRBV2; D: .; length: 14; J: TRBJ1-4; size: .; CDR3: CASSEGNTGEKLFF; DNA: TGTGCCAGCAGTGAAGGGAACACGGGAGAAAAACTGTTTTTT
V: TRBV7-2; D: .; length: 13; J: TRBJ1-2; size: many; CDR3: CASSLDANYGYTF; DNA: TGTGCCAGCAGCCTCGACGCTAACTATGGCTACACCTTC
V: TRBV7-9; D: .; length: 12; J: TRBJ2-7; size: many; CDR3: CASSLELREQYF; DNA: TGTGCCAGCAGCTTAGAATTGCGGGAGCAGTACTTC
V: TRBV7-2; D: TRBD2; length: 14; J: TRBJ2-1; size: .; CDR3: CASSKERGTKEQFF; DNA: TGTGCCAGCAGCAAAGAGCGGGGGACCAAGGAGCAGTTCTTC
V: TRBV6-2/TRBV6-3; D: .; length: 16; J: TRBJ1-5; size: few; CDR3: CASSASRERPNQPQHF; DNA: TGTGCCAGCAGTGCTAGCCGGGAGCGACCTAATCAGCCCCAGCATTTT
V: TRBV11-2; D: TRBD2; length: 15; J: TRBJ2-1; size: once; CDR3: CASSPPAGAYNEQFF; DNA: TGTGCCAGCAGCCCGCCAGCGGGGGCTTACAATGAGCAGTTCTTC
V: TRBV20-1; D: .; length: 14; J: TRBJ2-3; size: .; CDR3: CSARDVQSTDTQYF; DNA: TGCAGTGCTAGAGATGTCCAGAGCACAGATACGCAGTATTTT
V: TRBV12-3/TRBV12-4; D: .; length: 14; J: TRBJ1-5; size: .; CDR3: CASSFWGLDQPQHF; DNA: TGTGCCAGCAGTTTTTGGGGGCTTGATCAGCCCCAGCATTTT
V: TRBV6-6; D: .; length: 13; J: TRBJ1-2; size: .; CDR3: CASRGAGANGYTF; DNA: TGTGCCAGCAGAGGGGCAGGGGCGAATGGCTACACCTTC
V: TRBV14; D: .; length: 16; J: TRBJ1-1; size: .; CDR3: CASSQDLVGPNTEAFF; DNA: TGTGCCAGCAGCCAAGATCTAGTGGGCCCGAACACTGAAGCTTTCTTT
V: TRBV6-5; D: TRBD2; length: 15; J: TRBJ2-4; size: .; CDR3: CASSAGGERAYERYF; DNA: TGTGCCAGCAGCGCGGGAGGAGAACGGGCCTACGAGCGGTACTTC
V: TRBV28; D: .; length: 13; J: TRBJ1-1; size: .; CDR3: CASRGGLYGEAFF; DNA: TGTGCCAGCAGGGGGGGGCTGTATGGTGAAGCTTTCTTT
V: TRBV5-1; D: .; length: 13; J: TRBJ1-2; size: few; CDR3: CASRPGIRAGYTF; DNA: TGCGCCAGCAGACCCGGGATAAGGGCTGGCTACACCTTC
V: TRBV14; D: .; length: 13; J: TRBJ2-1; size: .; CDR3: CASSHRTYNEQFF; DNA: TGTGCCAGCAGCCATAGGACCTACAATGAGCAGTTCTTC
V: TRBV6-1; D: .; length: 14; J: TRBJ2-4; size: few; CDR3: CASSDWGPKNIQYF; DNA: TGTGCCAGCAGTGACTGGGGGCCCAAAAACATTCAGTACTTC
V: TRBV10-3; D: .; length: 14; J: TRBJ2-3; size: .; CDR3: CAIGGPTSTDTQYF; DNA: TGTGCCATCGGGGGGCCTACTAGCACAGATACGCAGTATTTT
V: TRBV6-2/TRBV6-3; D: .; length: 14; J: TRBJ1-2; size: .; CDR3: CASSDPRQYYGYTF; DNA: TGTGCCAGCAGTGACCCGAGACAGTACTATGGCTACACCTTC
V: TRBV6-2/TRBV6-3; D: .; length: 15; J: TRBJ1-5; size: few; CDR3: CASSPAQRGDQPQHF; DNA: TGTGCCAGTAGCCCCGCCCAAAGGGGCGATCAGCCCCAGCATTTT
V: TRBV6-6; D: TRBD1; length: 14; J: TRBJ1-1; size: .; CDR3: CASRPRQGATEAFF; DNA: TGTGCCAGCAGACCACGACAGGGGGCCACTGAAGCTTTCTTT
V: TRBV5-4; D: .; length: 15; J: TRBJ2-1; size: .; CDR3: CASSLHPKQEDGQFF; DNA: TGTGCCAGCAGCTTACACCCTAAACAGGAGGATGGGCAGTTCTTC
V: TRBV18; D: .; length: 13; J: TRBJ1-5; size: once; CDR3: CASTNYGGQPQHF; DNA: TGTGCCAGCACTAACTACGGTGGGCAGCCCCAGCATTTT
V: TRBV20-1; D: .; length: 18; J: TRBJ2-1; size: .; CDR3: CSARDPGEGAAAYNEQFF; DNA: TGCAGTGCTAGAGACCCGGGGGAAGGGGCAGCGGCCTACAATGAGCAGTTCTTC
V: TRBV20-1; D: TRBD1; length: 15; J: TRBJ2-1; size: .; CDR3: CSARDSRQGVDEQFF; DNA: TGCAGTGCGAGGGACAGCCGACAGGGGGTTGATGAGCAGTTCTTC
V: TRBV3-1; D: .; length: 15; J: TRBJ2-5; size: once; CDR3: CASTERRQGRETQYF; DNA: TGTGCCAGCACCGAAAGGCGGCAGGGGAGAGAGACCCAGTACTTC
V: TRBV20-1; D: .; length: 12; J: TRBJ2-7; size: few; CDR3: CSAGPLGYEQYF; DNA: TGCAGCGCGGGTCCACTGGGGTACGAGCAGTACTTC
V: TRBV20-1; D: .; length: 13; J: TRBJ2-5; size: .; CDR3: CSAPVAGQETQYF; DNA: TGCAGTGCTCCCGTTGCTGGCCAAGAGACCCAGTACTTC
V: TRBV20-1; D: .; length: 15; J: TRBJ1-5; size: few; CDR3: CSASLSEGVNQPQHF; DNA: TGCAGTGCTAGCCTCTCGGAGGGGGTAAATCAGCCCCAGCATTTT
V: TRBV7-2; D: .; length: 16; J: TRBJ2-6; size: .; CDR3: CASSSRRGAGANVLTF; DNA: TGTGCCAGCAGCTCTAGGCGGGGAGCTGGGGCCAACGTCCTGACTTTC
V: TRBV20-1; D: .; length: 14; J: TRBJ2-5; size: .; CDR3: CSASKGPFGETQYF; DNA: TGCAGTGCTAGTAAGGGCCCCTTCGGAGAGACCCAGTACTTC
V: TRBV7-8; D: .; length: 15; J: TRBJ1-5; size: few; CDR3: CASSPVTGPNQPQHF; DNA: TGTGCCAGCAGCCCCGTCACGGGGCCGAATCAGCCCCAGCATTTT
V: TRBV29-1; D: .; length: 14; J: TRBJ2-1; size: .; CDR3: CGVPRDQISVEQFF; DNA: TGCGGCGTCCCCCGGGACCAGATTTCTGTAGAGCAGTTCTTC
V: TRBV5-1; D: TRBD1; length: 15; J: TRBJ1-2; size: .; CDR3: CASSPTGGGNYGYTF; DNA: TGCGCCAGCAGCCCGACAGGGGGAGGAAACTATGGCTACACCTTC
V: TRBV7-2; D: TRBD1; length: 17; J: TRBJ2-5; size: .; CDR3: CASSLRGGQGRGETQYF; DNA: TGTGCCAGCAGCTTACGCGGGGGACAGGGGAGAGGGGAGACCCAGTACTTC
V: TRBV6-2/TRBV6-3; D: TRBD1; length: 13; J: TRBJ2-7; size: few; CDR3: CASTPTGVNEQYF; DNA: TGTGCCAGCACCCCGACAGGGGTAAACGAGCAGTACTTC
V: TRBV3-1; D: .; length: 14; J: TRBJ1-2; size: .; CDR3: CASSQAYEAQGYTF; DNA: TGTGCCAGCAGCCAAGCCTATGAAGCGCAAGGCTACACCTTC